This TCR beta chain comes out of a study of cytomegalovirus exposure and HLA in healthy donors. Study-wide results and caveats: Among donors in an Asian-associated ancestry cluster, a later analysis reportedly found fewer N-insertions than the approximately 700-donor mean. Being productive about 90% or about 30% of the time was typical of most TCR beta V segments in an earlier analysis.

Note on this clone: Its antigen is currently unknown.

Sampled while nominally healthy, donors likely had unrecorded immune exposures. Trimming removed 3 bases at V and 2 bases at J, with 11 bases between. The CDR3 length is 14 residues. CDR1 and CDR2 (germline): MNHNS, SASEGT. Primers for the PCR totalled 60 Vbeta and 13 Jbeta. Some clones are missing from TCRdb's copy, which holds only in-frame ones; the method was immunoSEQ multiplex PCR. Of 130,000 to 150,000 clones listed, 60% to 85% were seen once; the top ten hold almost 4%. The chain carries TRBV6-1 and TRBJ2-7; D gene uncertain. The origin of this receptor is a man aged 18 to 35 in good health and CMV-seronegative. Input material: PBMCs. The CDR3 protein is CASSDTGGAYEQYF. CDR3 in DNA: TGTGCCAGCAGTGATACTGGCGGAGCCTACGAGCAGTACTTC.